This TCR beta chain was documented in a study of response to subunit inactivated influenza vaccine. Of note for this clonotype: Its antigen remains unknown.

Germline-derived CDR1 and CDR2 are LGHDT and YNNKEL (reference sequence). The CDR3 consists of 15 residues. The ends lost 4 bases at V and 4 bases at J; junction bases unmatched: 8. Study conclusions and caveats: New T cells are recruited in small numbers by each seasonal influenza vaccination, according to the authors' suggestion.

TCRdb redid the calling of the RT-PCR reads with MiXCR, one entry per CDR3 protein. This table has approximately 520,000 distinct CDR3 sequences, about 25% appearing once. The source of this sequence is a man aged 50 to 60 who received an inactivated influenza vaccine. The source was CD4+ T cells sorted from PBMCs, collected around 5 days after vaccination. The gene calls are TRBV3-1 and TRBJ1-1; TRBD1 matches at 8 bases. The CDR3 DNA follows: TGTGCCAGCAGCCCATCCCGAACAGGGGGCACTGAAGCTTTCTTT. This sequence encodes CASSPSRTGGTEAFF. The full variable domain, its missing parts supplied by reference TRBV3-1 and TRBJ1-1, is DTAVSQTPKYLVTQMGNDKSIKCEQNLGHDTMYWYKQDSKKFLKIMFSYNNKELIINETVPNRFSPKSPDKAHLNLHINSLELGDSAVYFCASSPSRTGGTEAFFGQGTRLTVV.